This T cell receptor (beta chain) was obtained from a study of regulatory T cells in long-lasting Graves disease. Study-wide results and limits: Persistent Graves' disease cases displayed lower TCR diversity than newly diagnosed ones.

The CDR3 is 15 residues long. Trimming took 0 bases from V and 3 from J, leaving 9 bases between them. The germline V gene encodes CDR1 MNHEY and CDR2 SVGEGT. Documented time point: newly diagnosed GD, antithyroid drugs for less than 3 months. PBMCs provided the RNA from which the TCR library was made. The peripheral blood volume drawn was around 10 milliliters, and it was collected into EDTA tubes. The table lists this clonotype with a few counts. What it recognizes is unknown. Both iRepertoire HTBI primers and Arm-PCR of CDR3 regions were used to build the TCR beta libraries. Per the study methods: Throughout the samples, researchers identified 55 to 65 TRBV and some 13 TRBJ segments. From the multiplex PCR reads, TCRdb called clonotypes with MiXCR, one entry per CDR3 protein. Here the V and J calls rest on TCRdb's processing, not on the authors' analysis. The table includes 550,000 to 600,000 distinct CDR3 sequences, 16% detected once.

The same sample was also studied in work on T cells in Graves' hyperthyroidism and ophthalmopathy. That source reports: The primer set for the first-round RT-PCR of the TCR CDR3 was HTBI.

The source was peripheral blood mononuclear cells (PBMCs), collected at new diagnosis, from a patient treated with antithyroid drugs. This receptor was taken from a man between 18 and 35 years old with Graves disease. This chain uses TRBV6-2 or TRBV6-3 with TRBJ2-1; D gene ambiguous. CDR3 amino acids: CASSYSTPHYNEQFF. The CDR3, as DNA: TGTGCCAGCAGTTACTCTACACCTCACTACAATGAGCAGTTCTTC.